A single sample gave rise to the 15 T cell receptor beta chains below, sequenced in a study of T cell changes during pregnancy in multiple sclerosis. The repertoire was sequenced with immunoSEQ multiplex PCR; TCRdb's copy has only in-frame clones and lacks some. The table has about 43,000 clones, roughly 88% seen once. Sequenced input: PBMCs (not recorded whether the cells were cultured). The receptors shown here come from a female donor with multiple sclerosis, enrolled in a pregnancy study.

The gene calls are TRBV21-1 and TRBJ1-2; the table gives TRBD1 as D, unverified against the DNA. TRBV21-1 is a recognized pseudogene. The CDR3 is made up of 13 amino acids. The CDR3 DNA follows: TGTGCCAGCAGCAAGATGGGACAGAAGGGCTACACCTTC. Translation gives CASSKMGQKGYTF.

J is TRBJ1-2 and V is TRBV9; no firm D call. V lost 3 bases and J lost 8, with 11 bases in between. This CDR3 has 12 residues. Germline V CDR1 and CDR2: SGDLS, YYNGEE. The CDR3 sequence is CASSAELGGYTF. In DNA, the CDR3 is TGTGCCAGCAGCGCCGAGTTGGGGGGCTACACCTTC.

This clone was recorded only once. The CDR3 protein is CASSPRGYSNQPQHF. Here the CDR3 DNA reads TGTGCCAGCAGCCCCAGGGGGTATAGCAATCAGCCCCAGCATTTT. The gene calls are TRBV27 and TRBJ1-5, with 7 positions matching TRBD1. CDR1 is MNHEY, CDR2 SMNVEV, per germline (reference sequence). Trimming cost V 6 bases and J 0 bases; bases outside gene matches: 5. This CDR3 comprises 15 residues.

This rearrangement joins TRBV7-9 to TRBJ2-7; D is possibly TRBD2 (6 bases). The CDR3 runs to 12 residues. CDR1 SEHNR and CDR2 FQNEAQ come from the germline V gene (reference sequence). Deletions cut 5 bases from V and 6 bases from J, with 11 bases between. CDR3 sequence: CASSPLGGEQYF. DNA of the CDR3: TGTGCCAGCAGCCCGCTGGGGGGCGAGCAGTACTTC.

The chain is built from TRBV25-1 and TRBJ1-5; D may be TRBD1 (5 bases). Germline V lookup: CDR1 MGHDK, CDR2 SYGVNS. CDR3 length: 14 residues. V lost 4 bases, J lost 0 bases, and 7 bases lay in between. The CDR3 spells CASSAGLSNQPQHF. In DNA form, the CDR3 reads TGTGCCAGCAGTGCGGGGCTTAGCAATCAGCCCCAGCATTTT.

The chain joins TRBV7-9 to TRBJ1-1, with 7 bases aligning to TRBD1. Germline V gene sequence: CDR1 SEHNR, CDR2 FQNEAQ (reference sequence). CDR3 size: 15 residues. J was trimmed by 1 base and V by 5 bases; bases with no gene match: 7. The CDR3 region is CASSVPGQQNTEAFF. Here the CDR3 DNA reads TGTGCCAGCAGCGTCCCGGGACAGCAGAACACTGAAGCTTTCTTT.

This clone was seen only a few times. The rearrangement joins TRBV10-1 to TRBJ2-7; 10 nucleotides align to TRBD2. The CDR3 loop spans 14 amino acids. Losses at the gene ends were 9 bases for V and 3 bases for J; bases not matched to a gene: 8. Germline loops: CDR1 WNHNN, CDR2 SYGVQD (reference sequence). The chain's CDR3 is CASRPSGSVYEQYF. Written as DNA, the CDR3 is TGCGCCAGTAGGCCTAGCGGGAGTGTCTACGAGCAGTACTTC.

V usage is TRBV7-2 and J usage is TRBJ1-1; TRBD1 is a possible D gene (5 bases). Germline CDR1 is SGHTA and CDR2 is FQGNSA. V was cut by 2 bases and J by 0 bases, with 10 bases left in between. The CDR3 length is 15 residues. This CDR3 is CASSLTRGLNTEAFF. CDR3 DNA: TGTGCCAGCAGCTTAACACGGGGGTTGAACACTGAAGCTTTCTTT.

This clone was counted between two and nine times. The CDR3 loop is CASSEQGPNYGYTF. DNA for the CDR3: TGTGCCAGCAGTGAACAGGGACCCAACTATGGCTACACCTTC. The genes are TRBV2 and TRBJ1-2, with D maybe TRBD1 (5 bases). In germline, CDR1 is SNHLY, CDR2 FYNNEI. This CDR3 is 14 amino acids long. V lost 2 bases, J lost 2 bases, and 9 bases lay in between.

The J gene is TRBJ2-7, the V gene TRBV7-9, with 9 bases identical to TRBD2. This CDR3 comprises 15 residues. J was trimmed by 5 bases and V by 4 bases; bases with no gene match: 9. Germline V gene sequence: CDR1 SEHNR, CDR2 FQNEAQ (reference sequence). The CDR3 sequence: CASSWGASGINEQYF. The DNA for the CDR3 is TGTGCCAGCAGCTGGGGGGCTAGCGGGATAAACGAGCAGTACTTC. The complete variable domain, with remaining parts taken from reference TRBV7-9 and TRBJ2-7, reads DTGVSQNPRHKITKRGQNVTFRCDPISEHNRLYWYRQTLGQGPEFLTYFQNEAQLEKSRLLSDRFSAERPKGSFSTLEIQRTEQGDSAMYLCASSWGASGINEQYFGPGTRLTVT.

This chain joins TRBV19 and TRBJ2-3, with TRBD2 matching over 11 bases. Trimming removed 2 bases from V and 4 bases from J; junction bases left unmatched: 5. The CDR3 spans 16 residues. Germline lookup yields CDR1 LNHDA and CDR2 SQIVND (reference sequence). The CDR3 DNA follows: TGTGCCAGTAGTATAACTAGCGGGAGCGGGGCAGATACGCAGTATTTT. It is translated as CASSITSGSGADTQYF.

The chain recombines TRBV6-1 with TRBJ1-1; 10 bases match TRBD1. The V and J ends lost 3 bases and 4 bases, in that order; junction bases with no gene match: 5. Per the germline V gene, CDR1 is MNHNS and CDR2 is SASEGT. This CDR3 is built from 15 residues. Here the CDR3 reads CASSDSRQGATEAFF. The CDR3 DNA reads as TGTGCCAGCAGTGATTCGAGACAGGGGGCCACTGAAGCTTTCTTT.

The V call is TRBV6-1, the J call TRBJ1-1, with TRBD1 matching over 8 bases. The germline gives CDR1 MNHNS, CDR2 SASEGT. This CDR3 has 14 amino acids. V was clipped by 5 bases and J by 5 bases; unmatched bases: 7. CDR3 sequence: CASSPTGGRTEAFF. CDR3 DNA sequence: TGTGCCAGCAGTCCTACAGGGGGGAGAACTGAAGCTTTCTTT.

This rearrangement joins TRBV19 to TRBJ1-5, with 7 bases identical to TRBD1. Looked up from germline, CDR1 is LNHDA and CDR2 is SQIVND (reference sequence). The CDR3 loop spans 15 amino acids. V dropped 6 bases and J dropped 7; count of bases not matched to a gene: 12. The CDR3 coding sequence is TGTGCCAGTAGACCACCCGGACAGGCTGGACAGCCCCAGCATTTT. This translates into CASRPPGQAGQPQHF.

This clone was detected only a few times. This sequence joins TRBV19 and TRBJ1-2, with unresolved D. Germline CDR1 reads LNHDA; CDR2 reads SQIVND (reference sequence). The CDR3 has 12 residues. Trimming pared 7 bases from V and 4 bases from J, leaving 10 bases between. The CDR3 loop reads CASKEVRYGYTF. The CDR3 coding sequence is TGTGCCAGTAAGGAGGTTCGCTATGGCTACACCTTC. The complete variable domain, with remaining parts taken from reference TRBV19 and TRBJ1-2, reads DGGITQSPKYLFRKEGQNVTLSCEQNLNHDAMYWYRQDPGQGLRLIYYSQIVNDFQKGDIAEGYSVSREKKESFPLTVTSAQKNPTAFYLCASKEVRYGYTFGSGTRLTVV.